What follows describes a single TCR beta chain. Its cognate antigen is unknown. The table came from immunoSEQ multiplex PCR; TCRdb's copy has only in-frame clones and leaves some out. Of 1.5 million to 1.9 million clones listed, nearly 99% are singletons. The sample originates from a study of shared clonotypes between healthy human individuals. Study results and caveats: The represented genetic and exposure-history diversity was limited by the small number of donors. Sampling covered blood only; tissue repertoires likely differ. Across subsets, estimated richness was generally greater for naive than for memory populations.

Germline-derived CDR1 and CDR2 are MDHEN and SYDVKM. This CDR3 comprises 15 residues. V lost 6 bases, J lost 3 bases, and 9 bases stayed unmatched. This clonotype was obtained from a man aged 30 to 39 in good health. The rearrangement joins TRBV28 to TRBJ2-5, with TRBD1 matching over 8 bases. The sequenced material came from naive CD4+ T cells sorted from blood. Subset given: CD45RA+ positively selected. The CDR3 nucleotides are TGTGCCAGCAGGGGGGGACAGGTGGGAAAAGAGACCCAGTACTTC. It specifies CASRGGQVGKETQYF. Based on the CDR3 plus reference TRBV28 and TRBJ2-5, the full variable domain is DVKVTQSSRYLVKRTGEKVFLECVQDMDHENMFWYRQDPGLGLRLIYFSYDVKMKEKGDIPEGYSVSREKKERFSLILESASTNQTSMYLCASRGGQVGKETQYFGPGTRLLVL.